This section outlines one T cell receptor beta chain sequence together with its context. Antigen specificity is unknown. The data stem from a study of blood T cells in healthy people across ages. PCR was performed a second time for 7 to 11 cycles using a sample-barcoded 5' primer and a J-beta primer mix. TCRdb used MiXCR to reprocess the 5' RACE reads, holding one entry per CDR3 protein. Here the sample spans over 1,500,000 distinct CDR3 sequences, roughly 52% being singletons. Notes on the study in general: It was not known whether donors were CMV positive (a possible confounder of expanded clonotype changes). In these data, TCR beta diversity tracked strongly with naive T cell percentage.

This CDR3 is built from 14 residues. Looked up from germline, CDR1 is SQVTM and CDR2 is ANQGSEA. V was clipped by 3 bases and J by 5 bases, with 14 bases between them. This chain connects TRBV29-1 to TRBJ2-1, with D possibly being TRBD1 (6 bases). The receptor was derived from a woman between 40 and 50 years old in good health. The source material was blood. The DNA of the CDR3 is TGCAGCGTTGATCGTCAGGGGATTAACAATGAGCAGTTCTTC. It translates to CSVDRQGINNEQFF.